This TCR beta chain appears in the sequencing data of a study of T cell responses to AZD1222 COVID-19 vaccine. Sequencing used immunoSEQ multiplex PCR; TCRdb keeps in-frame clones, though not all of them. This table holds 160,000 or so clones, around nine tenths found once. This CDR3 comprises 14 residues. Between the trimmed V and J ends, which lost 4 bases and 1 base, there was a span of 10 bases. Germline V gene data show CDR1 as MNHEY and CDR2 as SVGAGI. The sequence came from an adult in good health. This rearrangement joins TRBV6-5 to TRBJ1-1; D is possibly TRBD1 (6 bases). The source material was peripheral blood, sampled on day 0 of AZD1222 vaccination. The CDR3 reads CASSLTQGNTEAFF. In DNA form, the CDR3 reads TGTGCCAGCAGTTTGACACAGGGGAACACTGAAGCTTTCTTT.